A single sample gave rise to the 23 T cell receptor beta chains below, sequenced in a study of cytomegalovirus exposure and HLA in healthy donors. The study ran its PCR with 60 Vbeta and 13 Jbeta primers. The method was immunoSEQ multiplex PCR; TCRdb's version includes in-frame clones alone and lacks a portion of them. This sample has fewer than 90,000 clones, with roughly 83% found just once. The sequenced sample was PBMCs. The receptors derive from a woman in her thirties or forties in good health and CMV-seropositive.

V usage is TRBV5-6 and J usage is TRBJ2-5; D unclear. Germline V gene data show CDR1 as SGHDT and CDR2 as YYEEEE. The V end was cut by 2 bases, the J end by 11 bases, with 19 bases between. The CDR3 runs to 14 residues. CDR3 residues: CASSFDTQITKQYF. The DNA for the CDR3 is TGTGCCAGCAGCTTCGACACACAGATTACGAAGCAGTACTTC.

V is TRBV15 and J is TRBJ2-3; no firm D call. The germline V and J ends were trimmed by 0 bases and 6 bases, with 16 bases remaining between them. CDR1 LNHNV and CDR2 YYDKDF come from the germline V gene (reference sequence). This CDR3 has 16 residues. CDR3 loop: CATSRDPPLVVDTQYF. The CDR3 DNA is TGTGCCACCAGCAGAGACCCCCCCCTAGTAGTGGATACGCAGTATTTT. Together with reference TRBV15 and TRBJ2-3, the CDR3 gives the full variable domain: DAMVIQNPRYQVTQFGKPVTLSCSQTLNHNVMYWYQQKSSQAPKLLFHYYDKDFNNEADTPDNFQSRRPNTSFCFLDIRSPGLGDTAMYLCATSRDPPLVVDTQYFGPGTRLTVL.

The V gene is TRBV10-3, the J gene TRBJ1-1, with TRBD1 identical over 8 bases. The CDR3 covers 13 residues. Germline V gives CDR1 ENHRY, CDR2 SYGVKD. V was clipped by 3 bases and J by 10 bases; unmatched bases: 7. CDR3 in amino acids: CAISDSEQGVAFF. The CDR3 DNA follows: TGTGCCATCAGTGACTCAGAACAGGGGGTAGCTTTCTTT.

V usage is TRBV2 and J usage is TRBJ1-1; the match to TRBD1 covers 7 bases. CDR3 length equals 14 residues. With 6 bases clipped from V and 8 bases from J, the junction kept 12 bases outside the gene matches. Germline CDR1 is SNHLY and CDR2 is FYNNEI. CDR3 DNA sequence: TGTGCCAGCAGCGTAACAGGGGCCCAAGGGGAAGCTTTCTTT. Encoded protein: CASSVTGAQGEAFF.

The chain couples TRBV30 to TRBJ2-1, with D unresolved. Germline V gene data show CDR1 as GTSNPN and CDR2 as SVGIG (reference sequence). CDR3 size: 12 residues. Trimming pared 1 base from V and 7 bases from J, leaving 8 bases between. Here the CDR3 reads CAWSARMNEQFF. CDR3 in DNA: TGTGCCTGGAGTGCGCGGATGAATGAGCAGTTCTTC.

The chain recombines TRBV7-8 with TRBJ2-7; the D gene is possibly TRBD1 (6 bases). Looked up from germline, CDR1 is SGHVS and CDR2 is FQNEAQ. Trimming cost V 5 bases and J 3 bases, with 17 bases left between them. The CDR3 has 15 residues. For the CDR3, the DNA is TGTGCCAGCAGCCAAGGGCCTCGGACAGACTACGAGCAGTACTTC. It translates to CASSQGPRTDYEQYF.

The chain employs TRBV4-2 and TRBJ1-2, with D possibly TRBD1 on 6 matching bases. The germline V and J ends were trimmed by 0 bases and 5 bases, with 16 bases remaining between them. Germline V gene lookup returns CDR1 LGHNA and CDR2 YNFKEQ. CDR3 length equals 16 residues. The CDR3 DNA is TGTGCCAGCAGCCAAGATCTAAACAGGGTCGGATATGGCTACACCTTC. It translates to CASSQDLNRVGYGYTF.

This clone came up a few times. The chain couples TRBV11-1 to TRBJ2-7, with D possibly TRBD2 on 5 matching bases. The CDR3 is made up of 15 amino acids. CDR1 and CDR2 from the germline V gene are SGHAT and FQDESV (reference sequence). V lost 3 bases, J lost 1 base, and 13 bases lay in between. The CDR3 protein is CASSLSGESSYEQYF. In DNA, the CDR3 is TGTGCCAGCAGCTTGTCCGGGGAATCATCCTACGAGCAGTACTTC.

The chain links TRBV29-1 to TRBJ1-2; 10 nucleotides align to TRBD1. Germline V CDR1 and CDR2: SQVTM, ANQGSEA. CDR3 length equals 14 residues. Germline trimming cut 3 bases from V and 5 bases from J; bases unmatched to any gene: 6. The CDR3: CSVDRQGAGYGYTF. The CDR3 coding sequence is TGCAGCGTTGACAGACAGGGGGCGGGTTATGGCTACACCTTC.

This chain links TRBV25-1 with TRBJ1-1; D remains ambiguous. In germline, CDR1 is MGHDK, CDR2 SYGVNS. The CDR3 is made up of 11 amino acids. Trimming removed 8 bases from V and 1 base from J, with 5 bases in between. The CDR3 reads CASRGNTEAFF. The CDR3 nucleotides are TGTGCCAGCCGAGGGAACACTGAAGCTTTCTTT.

This clone was detected once. The rearrangement links TRBV6-5 to TRBJ2-7, with 9 bases that match TRBD2. The V gene end was trimmed by 7 bases and the J gene end by 5 bases; junction bases not matched to a gene: 9. The germline V gene encodes CDR1 MNHEY and CDR2 SVGAGI. The CDR3 length is 14 residues. CDR3 in DNA: TGTGCCAGCATTTCTAGCGGGAAGTTCCACGAGCAGTACTTC. Encoded protein: CASISSGKFHEQYF.

This clone was counted only a few times. The chain is built from TRBV15 and TRBJ2-1; 11 bases are a match to TRBD2. V lost 1 base to trimming and J lost 5 bases; unmatched junction nucleotides: 4. From germline, CDR1 is LNHNV and CDR2 YYDKDF (reference sequence). The CDR3 contains 16 residues. The CDR3 DNA sequence: TGTGCCACCAGCAGAGGGGGACTAGCGGATCACAATGAGCAGTTCTTC. Its protein is CATSRGGLADHNEQFF.

The chain is built from TRBV6-5 and TRBJ1-5; D unclear. The CDR3 is 16 amino acids. Germline V gene lookup returns CDR1 MNHEY and CDR2 SVGAGI. V gave up 4 bases and J gave up 4 bases, with 17 bases separating them. CDR3 residues: CASSLKPSGLNQPQHF. In nucleotides, the CDR3 is TGTGCCAGCAGTTTAAAGCCGTCCGGACTTAATCAGCCCCAGCATTTT.

The chain has TRBV9 and TRBJ2-3; D may be TRBD2 (5 bases). The CDR3 extends over 19 amino acids. Trimming left V 3 bases short and J 2 bases short, with 25 bases between. Germline V CDR1 and CDR2: SGDLS, YYNGEE. CDR3 DNA sequence: TGTGCCAGCAGCGCCCGGTTACCAAAAGACGGACTTCCCACAGATACGCAGTATTTT. Its protein is CASSARLPKDGLPTDTQYF.

This chain uses TRBV19 with TRBJ2-7; possibly TRBD2 for D (6 bases). The CDR3 has 15 amino acids. Germline values: CDR1 LNHDA, CDR2 SQIVND (reference sequence). Trimming left V 0 bases short and J 2 bases short, with 11 bases between. The CDR3 protein is CASSIESGLPYEQYF. CDR3 DNA: TGTGCCAGTAGTATAGAGTCGGGACTTCCCTACGAGCAGTACTTC.

The chain joins TRBV6-1 to TRBJ1-1; 8 bases agree with TRBD1. Germline V lookup: CDR1 MNHNS, CDR2 SASEGT. This CDR3 has 14 residues. The ends lost 3 bases at V and 1 base at J; junction bases unmatched: 1. The CDR3 loop reads CASSDGTGNTEAFF. The CDR3 region has the DNA TGTGCCAGCAGTGACGGGACAGGGAACACTGAAGCTTTCTTT.

The rearrangement links TRBV30 to TRBJ1-2; 10 bases align to TRBD1. The trim removed 8 bases at V and 7 bases at J, leaving 10 bases unmatched. The CDR3 covers 13 residues. The germline CDR1 and CDR2 sequences are GTSNPN and SVGIG (reference sequence). The CDR3 loop is CAHGDRGFFGYTF. CDR3 sequence (DNA): TGTGCCCATGGGGACAGGGGATTCTTTGGCTACACCTTC.

V gene TRBV6-5 combines with J gene TRBJ2-2; the D is unclear. V was clipped by 5 bases and J by 0 bases, with 10 bases between them. CDR1 is MNHEY, CDR2 SVGAGI, per germline. This CDR3 is built from 15 residues. The CDR3 spells CASSNGLANTGELFF. DNA for the CDR3: TGTGCCAGCAGTAACGGGTTAGCGAACACCGGGGAGCTGTTTTTT.

The V call is TRBV14, the J call TRBJ1-2, with a possible D match to TRBD1 (6 bases). Germline V gives CDR1 SGHDN, CDR2 FVKESK. Trimming shortened V by 4 bases and J by 2 bases, and 8 bases separated the two germline ends. The CDR3 has 13 residues. CDR3 sequence (DNA): TGTGCCAGCAGCCTAGGACAGAACTATGGCTACACCTTC. Protein sequence: CASSLGQNYGYTF.

The chain's CDR3 is CASRSQGDTEAFF. The DNA for the CDR3 is TGTGCCAGCAGATCCCAGGGGGACACTGAAGCTTTCTTT. The rearrangement uses TRBV6-5 and TRBJ1-1; 7 nucleotides agree with TRBD1. Germline V gene lookup returns CDR1 MNHEY and CDR2 SVGAGI. This CDR3 is built from 13 residues. After removal of 6 bases from V and 3 bases from J, the junction contained 4 bases not matched to a gene.

The CDR3 DNA follows: TGTGCCAGCTCACCAGAGCGGGTGGTGGGCACTGAAGCTTTCTTT. Encoded protein: CASSPERVVGTEAFF. The V gene is TRBV18, the J gene TRBJ1-1; D gene unclear. Germline CDR1 is KGHSH and CDR2 is LQKENI. With 2 bases removed from V and 4 bases from J, the gap between germline ends came to 14 bases. The CDR3 has 15 residues.

In its sample, this clone was seen once. CDR3 sequence reads: CASSLAGGKYEQYF. The CDR3 DNA is TGTGCCAGCTCTCTAGCGGGGGGGAAATACGAGCAGTACTTC. The chain recombines TRBV18 with TRBJ2-7; 12 nucleotides line up with TRBD2. V shed 6 bases and J 4 bases; nucleotides not matched to a gene: 4. The CDR3 loop spans 14 amino acids. The V gene's germline CDR1 is KGHSH and CDR2 LQKENI.

The rearrangement joins TRBV4-2 to TRBJ2-7, with TRBD1 identical over 8 bases. V shed 3 bases and J 4 bases; nucleotides not matched to a gene: 5. This CDR3 comprises 14 residues. Germline V gives CDR1 LGHNA, CDR2 YNFKEQ. The CDR3 protein is CASSHGTGEYEQYF. Here the CDR3 DNA reads TGTGCCAGCAGCCACGGGACAGGAGAGTACGAGCAGTACTTC.